These T cell receptor beta chains were read from a single sample in a study of OX40 agonist ivuxolimab in advanced cancers. Some clones are missing from TCRdb's copy, which holds only in-frame ones; the method was immunoSEQ multiplex PCR. The sample holds 65,000 to 90,000 clones, around 88% seen once. Material: CD4+ or CD8+ T cells sorted from blood, obtained in a trial of the OX40 agonist ivuxolimab. These receptors were taken from an adult with an advanced solid tumor such as melanoma, head and neck, liver or kidney cancer. Each CDR3 is given with its conserved first and last residue. The D gene is left open where the match is weak. The size of a clone is reported for some rows only, either as once, few or many, or as a class for expanded clones.

- | - | TRBJ2-6 | TRBV5-1 | CASGAQAVAGANVLTF | TGCGCCAGCGGAGCTCAAGCGGTGGCTGGGGCCAACGTCCTGACTTTC
- | - | TRBJ2-2 | TRBV19 | CASSGGPITGELFF | TGTGCCAGTAGTGGAGGGCCGATCACCGGGGAGCTGTTTTTT
- | - | TRBJ2-5 | TRBV4-2 | CASSQDRGPGEETQYF | TGTGCCAGCAGCCAAGATAGGGGCCCTGGAGAAGAGACCCAGTACTTC
- | few | TRBJ1-1 | TRBV7-2 | CASSPTNTEAFF | TGTGCCAGCAGCCCAACGAACACTGAAGCTTTCTTT
TRBD2 | - | TRBJ2-1 | TRBV7-2 | CASSYSGGPLDEQFF | TGTGCCAGCAGCTACTCGGGAGGACCGTTGGATGAGCAGTTCTTC
TRBD1 | - | TRBJ2-1 | TRBV19 | CASSSHRGYYNEQFF | TGTGCCAGTAGTAGCCACAGGGGGTACTACAATGAGCAGTTCTTC
- | - | TRBJ2-3 | TRBV5-1 | CASSSGPTSPTDTQYF | TGCGCCAGCAGCTCGGGACCTACCTCTCCCACAGATACGCAGTATTTT
TRBD2 | - | TRBJ2-2 | TRBV30 | CAWRTSGNTGELFF | TGTGCCTGGCGGACTAGCGGGAACACCGGGGAGCTGTTTTTT
- | - | TRBJ1-2 | TRBV6-6 | CASSPNGGSNGYTF | TGTGCCAGCAGTCCAAATGGGGGGAGTAATGGCTACACCTTC
- | once | TRBJ1-5 | TRBV7-9 | CASSLADARVVF | TGTGCCAGCAGCTTAGCTGACGCACGAGTTGTTTTT
TRBD1 | - | TRBJ1-2 | TRBV5-5 | CASSSEQGDNYGYTF | TGTGCCAGCAGCTCGGAACAGGGGGACAACTATGGCTACACCTTC
TRBD2 | - | TRBJ2-1 | TRBV5-4 | CASSLAFVGLAGYNEQFF | TGTGCCAGCAGCTTGGCCTTCGTTGGACTAGCGGGATACAATGAGCAGTTCTTC
- | - | TRBJ2-4 | TRBV7-9 | CASSQYRENIQYF | TGTGCCAGCAGCCAGTACCGAGAGAACATTCAGTACTTC
- | - | TRBJ2-7 | TRBV2 | CASRRNSYEQYF | TGTGCCAGCCGGAGGAACTCCTACGAGCAGTACTTC
TRBD1 | - | TRBJ2-7 | TRBV9 | CASSVSGRQGVYEQYF | TGTGCCAGCAGCGTATCCGGGCGGCAGGGGGTATACGAGCAGTACTTC
- | - | TRBJ2-1 | TRBV7-8 | CASSSSRRSYNEQFF | TGTGCCAGCAGCTCGAGCAGACGCTCCTACAATGAGCAGTTCTTC
TRBD1 | once | TRBJ1-3 | TRBV7-9 | CASSRQGAAGNTIYF | TGTGCCAGCAGCAGACAGGGGGCGGCTGGAAACACCATATATTTT
TRBD2 | - | TRBJ2-3 | TRBV7-2 | CASSPRLAGRGDTQYF | TGTGCCAGCAGTCCCCGGCTAGCGGGACGGGGAGATACGCAGTATTTT
- | - | TRBJ1-2 | TRBV5-1 | CASSLEGDYGYTF | TGCGCCAGCAGCTTAGAAGGGGACTATGGCTACACCTTC
- | - | TRBJ1-2 | TRBV6-1 | CASSEGIGDYYGYTF | TGTGCCAGCAGTGAAGGCATAGGGGATTACTATGGCTACACCTTC
- | - | TRBJ1-2 | TRBV19 | CASSIPGPGRYTF | TGTGCCAGTAGTATACCAGGGCCCGGCCGCTACACCTTC
- | - | TRBJ2-5 | TRBV4-3 | CASSQGGRETQYF | TGCGCCAGCAGCCAAGGGGGGCGCGAGACCCAGTACTTC